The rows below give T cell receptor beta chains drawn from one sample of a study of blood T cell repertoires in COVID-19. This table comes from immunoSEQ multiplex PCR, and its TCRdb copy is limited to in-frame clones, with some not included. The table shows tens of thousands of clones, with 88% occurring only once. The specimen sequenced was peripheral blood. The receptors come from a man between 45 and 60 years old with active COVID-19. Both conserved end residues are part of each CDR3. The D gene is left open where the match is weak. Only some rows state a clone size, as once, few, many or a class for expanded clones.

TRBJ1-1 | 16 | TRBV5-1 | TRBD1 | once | TGCGCCAGCAGCGGGGACAGGGCGAAGATGAACACTGAAGCTTTCTTT | CASSGDRAKMNTEAFF
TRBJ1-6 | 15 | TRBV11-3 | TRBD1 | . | TGTGCCAGCAGCTCCCGGGACAGGGCTCCCTCGGCCCTCCACTTT | CASSSRDRAPSALHF
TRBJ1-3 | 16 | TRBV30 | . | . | TGTGCCTGGAGTAAGCCCAGGGTTTTCTCTGGAAACACCATATATTTT | CAWSKPRVFSGNTIYF
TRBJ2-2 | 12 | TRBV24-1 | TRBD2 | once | TGTGCCACCGAAGGACTAGCGGGGGAGCTGTTTTTT | CATEGLAGELFF
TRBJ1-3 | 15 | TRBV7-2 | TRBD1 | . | TGTGCCAGCAGCTTATTCCGACAGGGTGGAAACACCATATATTTT | CASSLFRQGGNTIYF
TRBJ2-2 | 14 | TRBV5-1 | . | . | TGCGCCAGCAGCTTGGAGCGGATTCCCGGGGAGCTGTTTTTT | CASSLERIPGELFF
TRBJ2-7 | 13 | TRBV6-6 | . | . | TGTGCCAGCAGTTACTCACTAGCCTACGAGCAGTACTTC | CASSYSLAYEQYF
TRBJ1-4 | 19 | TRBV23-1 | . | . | TGCGCCAGCAGTCAATTTAAAAAACCCTTGGGGAGGGGACGGGAAAAACTGTTTTTT | CASSQFKKPLGRGREKLFF
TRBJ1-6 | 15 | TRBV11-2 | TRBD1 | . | TGTGCCAGCAGCGCGGAAGGGACAGGGGGATCACCCCTCCACTTT | CASSAEGTGGSPLHF
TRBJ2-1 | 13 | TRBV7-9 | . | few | TGTGCCAGCAGCGCCCCATTCCAGGTTGAGCAGTTCTTC | CASSAPFQVEQFF
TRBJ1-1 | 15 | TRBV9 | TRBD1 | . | TGTGCCAGCAGCGCCTACAGGGGAGCTCGCACTGAAGCTTTCTTT | CASSAYRGARTEAFF
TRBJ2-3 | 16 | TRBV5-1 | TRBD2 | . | TGCGCCAGCAGCGACGGACTAGCGGGAGGTGGGGATACGCAGTATTTT | CASSDGLAGGGDTQYF
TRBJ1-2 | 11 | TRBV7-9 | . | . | TGTGCCAGCAGTTTGGGGGCGGGCTACACCTTC | CASSLGAGYTF
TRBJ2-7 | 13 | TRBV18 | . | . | TGTGCCAGCTCACCACCGGGGGCATACGAGCAGTACTTC | CASSPPGAYEQYF